Ten or more counts support the clone carrying this T cell receptor beta chain. Its antigen is still unknown. This specimen comes from a study of early T cells in non-severe SARS-CoV-2 infection. The study, taken as a whole, reports: There was a bias toward anti-spike CD8 responses in VDJdb matching, which missed private and CD4 specificities.

The junction had 10 bases not matched to a gene; V was cut back by 5 bases and J by 0 bases. Germline V gene data show CDR1 as SGHVS and CDR2 as FNYEAQ. The CDR3 loop spans 16 amino acids. A single record per CDR3 protein comes from TCRdb applying MiXCR to the 5' RACE reads. This sample carries about 70,000 distinct CDR3 sequences, roughly 15% of them seen once, and the ten largest clones take around 3.6%. The rearrangement joins TRBV7-6 to TRBJ2-7; 7 bases match TRBD2. This TCR was recovered from an adult who was a healthcare worker with PCR-confirmed SARS-CoV-2 infection or an uninfected control (not recorded which). The sequencing here drew on whole blood, taken at baseline. The chain's CDR3 is CASSPGGTVSSYEQYF. The CDR3 DNA reads as TGTGCCAGCAGCCCCGGGGGGACGGTCAGCTCCTACGAGCAGTACTTC.